A single sample is the source of the 7 T cell receptor beta chains below, sequenced in a study of blood T cell repertoires in COVID-19. Here immunoSEQ multiplex PCR was the method, and the copy in TCRdb shows in-frame clones only, minus some. Of a few hundred thousand clones listed, around 80% are singletons. Sequences were obtained from peripheral blood. The origin of the receptors is a middle-aged man with active or convalescent COVID-19.

The rearrangement uses TRBV9 and TRBJ2-7; the match to TRBD1 covers 9 bases. V gave up 3 bases and J gave up 4 bases; unmatched junction bases: 11. CDR3 length: 16 residues. The germline gives CDR1 SGDLS, CDR2 YYNGEE. The CDR3 loop is CASSAVTGTGLYEQYF. CDR3 in DNA: TGTGCCAGCAGCGCAGTCACCGGGACAGGGCTTTACGAGCAGTACTTC.

The genes are TRBV12-3 or TRBV12-4 and TRBJ1-2, with TRBD1 matching 10 bases. With V trimmed by 7 bases and J by 10 bases, 3 bases remained unmatched. This CDR3 contains 11 residues. This CDR3 reads CASIDRGHYTF. The CDR3 bases are TGTGCCAGCATCGACAGGGGGCACTACACCTTC.

The chain recombines TRBV5-1 with TRBJ2-3, with D perhaps matching TRBD1 (6 bases). V dropped 0 bases and J dropped 0 bases, with 8 bases sitting between them. The CDR3 runs to 15 residues. Germline CDR1 is SGHRS and CDR2 is YFSETQ. Here the CDR3 reads CASSLGGPSTDTQYF. The CDR3 DNA reads as TGCGCCAGCAGCTTGGGGGGGCCGAGCACAGATACGCAGTATTTT.

The chain uses TRBV7-9 and TRBJ2-7, with D maybe TRBD2 (6 bases). Germline V lookup: CDR1 SEHNR, CDR2 FQNEAQ (reference sequence). The CDR3 is 13 amino acids. Trimming stripped 8 bases from V and 1 base from J, with 12 bases between. The CDR3: CASGNGGSYEQYF. The CDR3 nucleotides read TGTGCCAGCGGAAACGGGGGATCCTACGAGCAGTACTTC.

V is TRBV7-2 and J is TRBJ2-7; TRBD2 aligns across 11 bases. Germline CDR1 SGHTA, CDR2 FQGNSA. CDR3 length equals 14 residues. The V segment lost 4 bases and the J segment 9 bases; nucleotides outside the gene matches: 8. The chain's CDR3 is CASSSQPGTSGQYF. CDR3 nucleotides: TGTGCCAGCAGCTCCCAACCCGGGACTAGCGGGCAGTACTTC.

The rearrangement joins TRBV5-1 to TRBJ2-5; 10 bases are shared with TRBD2. The trim removed 1 base at V and 5 bases at J, leaving 14 bases unmatched. The germline gives CDR1 SGHRS, CDR2 YFSETQ. The CDR3 consists of 18 residues. CDR3 DNA sequence: TGCGCCAGCAGCTTGACCAGCGGGGGGGCCAAGGCCCCTGAGACCCAGTACTTC. Its translation: CASSLTSGGAKAPETQYF.

The rearrangement joins TRBV24-1 to TRBJ2-1, with TRBD2 identical over 8 bases. This CDR3 spans 19 amino acids. V lost 0 bases to trimming and J lost 5 bases; unmatched junction nucleotides: 14. CDR1 KGHDR and CDR2 SFDVKD come from the germline V gene. CDR3 nucleotides: TGTGCCACCAGTGATTTGCGGAGTAGCGGGACCTTATTCAACAATGAGCAGTTCTTC. Translating it yields CATSDLRSSGTLFNNEQFF.